Shown below are 2 T cell receptor beta chains from a single sample sequenced in a study of blood T cell repertoires in COVID-19. The repertoire was sequenced with immunoSEQ multiplex PCR; TCRdb's copy has only in-frame clones and lacks some. The data hold 200,000 to 250,000 clones, with 75% to 90% observed a single time. Sequenced sample: peripheral blood. The source of these receptors is a human donor in a cohort sampled during active COVID-19.

The chain has TRBV5-1 and TRBJ1-1; D is possibly TRBD1 (6 bases). The CDR3 is 16 residues long. Between the trimmed V and J ends, which lost 4 bases and 0 bases, there was a span of 16 bases. CDR1 and CDR2 from the germline V gene are SGHRS and YFSETQ. Here the CDR3 DNA reads TGCGCCAGCAGCAGGGGGACGGCAAAAATGAACACTGAAGCTTTCTTT. The encoded protein is CASSRGTAKMNTEAFF.

The CDR3 DNA is TGTGCCAGCAGCCCCGGACATGGAGCGGGGATCAATGAGCAGTTCTTC. Amino acids: CASSPGHGAGINEQFF. The chain joins TRBV9 to TRBJ2-1; 7 bases align to TRBD2. The CDR3 runs to 16 residues. Germline trimming cut 4 bases from V and 6 bases from J; bases unmatched to any gene: 13. Germline V lookup: CDR1 SGDLS, CDR2 YYNGEE.